In this sample, the clone carrying this TCR beta chain turned up a few times. No antigen is known for it. A read error may explain this, as a much larger clone is one base away. Because the CDR3 is missing its conserved closing phenylalanine or tryptophan, this is likely a read error. This specimen belongs to a study of Graves' ophthalmopathy and Graves' hyperthyroidism. V was clipped by 0 bases and J by 5 bases, with 16 bases between them. The CDR3 runs 16 residues. Per the germline V gene, CDR1 is SGHAT and CDR2 is FQNNGV. Amplified material comprised TCR beta CDR3 regions derived from RNA transcripts. First-round RT-PCR with HTBI primers preceded a second-round multiplex PCR. TCRdb re-derived calls from the multiplex PCR reads in MiXCR, one entry per CDR3 protein. There are about 380,000 distinct CDR3 sequences in the sample; about 16% occur only once, and approximately 7% lies in the top ten. Whole-study results and caveats: Ophthalmopathy could be told apart from stable hyperthyroidism by a 13-signature model (about 90% sensitivity, about 80% specificity). Blood samples also showed most expanded thyroid clonotypes exceeding 0.001 frequency.

Sequences were obtained from peripheral blood. The source of this sequence is a woman younger than 35 with stable Graves' hyperthyroidism. The chain is built from TRBV11-2 and TRBJ2-5; D possibly corresponds to TRBD2 (7 bases). The CDR3 protein is CASSLDRGAWRETQYS. Here the CDR3 DNA reads TGTGCCAGCAGCTTAGACCGGGGGGCTTGGAGGGAGACCCAGTACTCC.